Detailed here is one T cell receptor (beta chain). Antigen unknown. This record belongs to a study of cytomegalovirus exposure and HLA in healthy donors. The germline CDR1 and CDR2 sequences are SGHRS and YFSETQ. The CDR3 is 14 amino acids. V was cut by 4 bases and J by 4 bases, with 14 bases left in between. Study results and limitations: Of the V segments, some could not be distinguished, including TRBV6-2 and TRBV6-3, and were excluded. Roughly uniform sequencing depth across donors was assumed, possibly incorrectly.

PCR was performed using 60 Vbeta and 13 Jbeta primers. Clones were sequenced by immunoSEQ multiplex PCR, and TCRdb holds only the in-frame ones, with some missing. The data contain some 160,000 clones, approximately 83% of them singletons. This TCR was recovered from a middle-aged woman in good health and CMV-seronegative. The sample taken for sequencing was PBMCs. The chain recombines TRBV5-1 with TRBJ1-2, with TRBD1 as a possible D gene (5 bases). This chain's CDR3 is CASSPLEQVYGYTF. CDR3 DNA sequence: TGCGCCAGCAGCCCCTTGGAACAGGTCTATGGCTACACCTTC.